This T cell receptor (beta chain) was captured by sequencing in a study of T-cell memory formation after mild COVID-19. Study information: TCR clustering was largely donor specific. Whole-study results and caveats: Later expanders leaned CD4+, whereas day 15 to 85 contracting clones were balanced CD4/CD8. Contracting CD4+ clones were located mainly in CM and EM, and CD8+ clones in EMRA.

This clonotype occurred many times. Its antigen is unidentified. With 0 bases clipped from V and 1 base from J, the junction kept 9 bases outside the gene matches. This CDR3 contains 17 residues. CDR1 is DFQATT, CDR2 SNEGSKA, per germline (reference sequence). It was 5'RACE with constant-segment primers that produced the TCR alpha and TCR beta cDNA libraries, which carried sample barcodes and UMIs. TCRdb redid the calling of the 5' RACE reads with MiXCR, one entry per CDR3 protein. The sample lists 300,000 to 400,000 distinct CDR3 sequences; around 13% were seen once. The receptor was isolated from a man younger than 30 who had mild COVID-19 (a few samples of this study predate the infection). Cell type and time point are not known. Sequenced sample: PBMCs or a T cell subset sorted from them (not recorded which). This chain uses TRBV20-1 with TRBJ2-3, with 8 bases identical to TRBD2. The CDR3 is CSARDQASGLGTDTQYF. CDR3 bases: TGCAGTGCTAGAGATCAGGCTAGCGGGCTAGGCACAGATACGCAGTATTTT.